This T cell receptor (beta chain) was found in a study of cytomegalovirus exposure and HLA in healthy donors. Broader study findings: Apart from CMV serostatus, no immune exposure information was available.

The PCR had 60 Vbeta and 13 Jbeta primers. Repertoires were generated with immunoSEQ multiplex PCR, while TCRdb's copy carries only in-frame clones and drops some. This sample has tens of thousands of clones, with about 76% found just once. Comment on this clone: Its antigen is undetermined.

This TCR was recovered from a young man in good health and CMV-seronegative. Input material: PBMCs.

The CDR3 loop reads CASSRGTDSNQPQHF. DNA of the CDR3: TGTGCCAGCAGCCGGGGGACAGATAGCAATCAGCCCCAGCATTTT. The V call is TRBV9, the J call TRBJ1-5, with TRBD1 matching 7 bases. Trimming took 4 bases from V and 0 from J; bases not matched to a gene: 4. The CDR3 is 15 residues long. Germline assignment: CDR1 SGDLS and CDR2 YYNGEE.